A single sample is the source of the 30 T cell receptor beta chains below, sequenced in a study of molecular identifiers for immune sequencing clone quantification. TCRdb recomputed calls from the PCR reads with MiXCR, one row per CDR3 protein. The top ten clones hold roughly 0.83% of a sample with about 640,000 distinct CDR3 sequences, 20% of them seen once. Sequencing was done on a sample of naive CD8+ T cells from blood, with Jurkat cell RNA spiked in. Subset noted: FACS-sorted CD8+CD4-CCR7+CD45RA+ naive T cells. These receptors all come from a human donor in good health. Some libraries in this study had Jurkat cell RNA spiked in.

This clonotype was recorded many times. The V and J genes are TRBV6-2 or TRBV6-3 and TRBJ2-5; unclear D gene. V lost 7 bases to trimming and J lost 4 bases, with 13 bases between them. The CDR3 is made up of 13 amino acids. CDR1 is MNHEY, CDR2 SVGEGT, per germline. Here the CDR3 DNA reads TGTGCCAGCATTTCGCAGGTAGGAGAGACCCAGTACTTC. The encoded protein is CASISQVGETQYF.

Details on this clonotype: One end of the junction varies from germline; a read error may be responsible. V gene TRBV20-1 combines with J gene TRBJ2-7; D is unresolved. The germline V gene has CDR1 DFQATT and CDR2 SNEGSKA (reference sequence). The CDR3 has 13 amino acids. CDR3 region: CGALNIDSYEQYF. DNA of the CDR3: TGCGGTGCTCTAAACATAGACTCCTACGAGCAGTACTTC.

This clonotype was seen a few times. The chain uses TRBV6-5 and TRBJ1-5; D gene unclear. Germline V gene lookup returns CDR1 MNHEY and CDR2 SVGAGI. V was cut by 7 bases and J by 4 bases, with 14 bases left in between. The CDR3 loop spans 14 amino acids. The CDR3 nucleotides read TGTGCCAGCACCGATGGACGGAATAATCAGCCCCAGCATTTT. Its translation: CASTDGRNNQPQHF.

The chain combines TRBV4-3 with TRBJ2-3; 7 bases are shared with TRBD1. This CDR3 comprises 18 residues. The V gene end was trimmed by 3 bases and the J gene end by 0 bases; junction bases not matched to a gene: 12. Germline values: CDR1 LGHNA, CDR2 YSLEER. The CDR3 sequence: CASSQDLQGMISTDTQYF. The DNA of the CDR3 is TGCGCCAGCAGCCAGGACTTACAGGGGATGATTAGCACAGATACGCAGTATTTT.

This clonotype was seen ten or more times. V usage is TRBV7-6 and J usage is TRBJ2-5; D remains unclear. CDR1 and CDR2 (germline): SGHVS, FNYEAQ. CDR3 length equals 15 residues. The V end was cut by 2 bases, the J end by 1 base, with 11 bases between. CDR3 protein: CASSLYGRFQETQYF. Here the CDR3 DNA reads TGTGCCAGCAGCTTATACGGACGGTTCCAAGAGACCCAGTACTTC.

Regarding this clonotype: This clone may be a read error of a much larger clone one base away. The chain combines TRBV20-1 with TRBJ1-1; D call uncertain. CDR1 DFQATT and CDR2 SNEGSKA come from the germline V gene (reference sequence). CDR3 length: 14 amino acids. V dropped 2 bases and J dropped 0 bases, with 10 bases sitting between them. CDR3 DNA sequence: TGCAGTGCTAGAAATGTTGGGGTGAACACTGAAGCTTTCTTT. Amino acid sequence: CSARNVGVNTEAFF.

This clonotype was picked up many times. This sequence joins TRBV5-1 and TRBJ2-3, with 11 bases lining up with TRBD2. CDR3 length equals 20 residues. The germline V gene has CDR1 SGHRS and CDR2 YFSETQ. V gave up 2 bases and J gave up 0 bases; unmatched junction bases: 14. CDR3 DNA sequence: TGCGCCAGCAGCTTTCCCCTCACGACTAGCGGGGACCTAAGCACAGATACGCAGTATTTT. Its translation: CASSFPLTTSGDLSTDTQYF.

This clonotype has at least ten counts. The CDR3 DNA reads TGCAGCGTTGAGGGACAGGGTTCAGATACGCAGTATTTT. This translates into CSVEGQGSDTQYF. The chain is built from TRBV29-1 and TRBJ2-3; 9 nucleotides align to TRBD1. Germline V gene sequence: CDR1 SQVTM, CDR2 ANQGSEA. Trimming at V came to 3 bases and at J to 4 bases, leaving 2 bases not matched to a gene. The CDR3 consists of 13 residues.

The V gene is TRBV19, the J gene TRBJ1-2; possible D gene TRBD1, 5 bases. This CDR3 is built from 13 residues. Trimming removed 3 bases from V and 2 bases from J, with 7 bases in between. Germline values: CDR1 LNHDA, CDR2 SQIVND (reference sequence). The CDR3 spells CASSMSGNYGYTF. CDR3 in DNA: TGTGCCAGTAGTATGTCAGGGAACTATGGCTACACCTTC.

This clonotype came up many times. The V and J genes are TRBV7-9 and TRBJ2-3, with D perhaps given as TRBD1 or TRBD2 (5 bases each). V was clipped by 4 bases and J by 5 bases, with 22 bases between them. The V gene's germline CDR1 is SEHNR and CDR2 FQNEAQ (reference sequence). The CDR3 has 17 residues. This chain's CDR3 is CASSSLLGATQLDTQYF. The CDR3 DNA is TGTGCCAGCAGCTCCCTCCTCGGGGCCACACAATTAGATACGCAGTATTTT. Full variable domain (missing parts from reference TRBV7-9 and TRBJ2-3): DTGVSQNPRHKITKRGQNVTFRCDPISEHNRLYWYRQTLGQGPEFLTYFQNEAQLEKSRLLSDRFSAERPKGSFSTLEIQRTEQGDSAMYLCASSSLLGATQLDTQYFGPGTRLTVL.

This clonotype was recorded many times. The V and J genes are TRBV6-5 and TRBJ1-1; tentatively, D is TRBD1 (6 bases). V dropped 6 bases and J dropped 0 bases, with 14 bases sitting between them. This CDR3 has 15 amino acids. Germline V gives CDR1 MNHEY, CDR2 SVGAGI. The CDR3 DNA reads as TGTGCCAGCAGCGATACAGGGCACATGAACACTGAAGCTTTCTTT. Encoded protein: CASSDTGHMNTEAFF.

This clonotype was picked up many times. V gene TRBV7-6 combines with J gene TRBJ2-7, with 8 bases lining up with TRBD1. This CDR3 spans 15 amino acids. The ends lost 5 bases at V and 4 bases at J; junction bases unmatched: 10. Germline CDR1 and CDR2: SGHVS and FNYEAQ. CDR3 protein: CASSSGQGEGYEQYF. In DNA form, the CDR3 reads TGTGCCAGCAGCAGCGGACAGGGTGAGGGGTACGAGCAGTACTTC.

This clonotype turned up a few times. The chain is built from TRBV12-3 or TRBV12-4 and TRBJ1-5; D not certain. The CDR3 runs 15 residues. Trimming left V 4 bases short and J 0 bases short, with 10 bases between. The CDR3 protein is CASSSEEYSNQPQHF. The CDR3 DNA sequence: TGTGCCAGCAGTTCTGAGGAGTATAGCAATCAGCCCCAGCATTTT.

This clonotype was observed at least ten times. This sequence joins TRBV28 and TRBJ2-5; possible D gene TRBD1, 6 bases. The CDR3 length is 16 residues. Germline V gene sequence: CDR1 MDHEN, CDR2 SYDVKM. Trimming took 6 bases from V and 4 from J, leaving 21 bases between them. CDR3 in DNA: TGTGCCAGCAGAACACGACAGGTCGGAGAGAGAGAGACCCAGTACTTC. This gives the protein CASRTRQVGERETQYF.

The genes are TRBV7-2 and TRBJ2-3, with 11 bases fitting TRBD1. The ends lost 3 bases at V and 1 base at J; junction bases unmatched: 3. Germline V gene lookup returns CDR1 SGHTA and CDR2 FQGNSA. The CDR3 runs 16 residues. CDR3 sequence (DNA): TGTGCCAGCAGCTTCGGGACAGGGGGGCGCACAGATACGCAGTATTTT. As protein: CASSFGTGGRTDTQYF.

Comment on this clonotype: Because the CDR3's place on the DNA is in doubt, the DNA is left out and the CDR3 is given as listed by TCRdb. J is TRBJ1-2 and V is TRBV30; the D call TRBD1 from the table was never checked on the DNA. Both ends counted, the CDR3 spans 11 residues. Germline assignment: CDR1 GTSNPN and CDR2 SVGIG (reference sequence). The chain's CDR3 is CAWSVGAGSTF.

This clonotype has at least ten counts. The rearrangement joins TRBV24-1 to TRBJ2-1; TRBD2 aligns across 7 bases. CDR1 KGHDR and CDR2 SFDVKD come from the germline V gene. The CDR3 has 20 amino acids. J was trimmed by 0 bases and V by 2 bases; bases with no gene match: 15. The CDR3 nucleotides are TGTGCCACCAGTGATTGGGACTATGGCGGGGAGGGGAACTCCTACAATGAGCAGTTCTTC. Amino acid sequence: CATSDWDYGGEGNSYNEQFF.

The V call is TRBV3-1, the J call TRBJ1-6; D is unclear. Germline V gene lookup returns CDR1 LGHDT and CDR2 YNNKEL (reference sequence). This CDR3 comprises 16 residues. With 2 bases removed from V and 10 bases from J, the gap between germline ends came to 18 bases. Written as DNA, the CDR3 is TGTGCCAGCAGCCAACTCCCCCCACCACTAGGATCACCCCTCCACTTT. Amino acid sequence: CASSQLPPPLGSPLHF.

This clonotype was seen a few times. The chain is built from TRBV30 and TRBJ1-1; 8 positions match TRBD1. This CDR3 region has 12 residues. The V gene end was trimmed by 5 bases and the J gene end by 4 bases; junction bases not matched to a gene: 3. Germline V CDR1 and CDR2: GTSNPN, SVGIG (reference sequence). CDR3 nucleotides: TGTGCCTGGGGGACAGGAGTCACTGAAGCTTTCTTT. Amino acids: CAWGTGVTEAFF.

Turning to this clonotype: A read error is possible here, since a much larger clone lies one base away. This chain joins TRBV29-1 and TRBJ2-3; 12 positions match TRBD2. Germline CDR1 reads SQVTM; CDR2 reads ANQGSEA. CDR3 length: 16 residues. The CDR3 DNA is TGCAGCGTTGTAACTAGCGGGGGGCCAAGCACAGATACGCTGTATTTT. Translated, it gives CSVVTSGGPSTDTLYF.

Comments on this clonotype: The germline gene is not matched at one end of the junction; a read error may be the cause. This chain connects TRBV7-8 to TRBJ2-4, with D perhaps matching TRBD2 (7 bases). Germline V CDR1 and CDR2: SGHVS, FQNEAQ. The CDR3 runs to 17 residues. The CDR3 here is CASSLDGRGRSKDIQYF. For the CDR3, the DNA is TGTGCCAGCAGCTTAGACGGGCGGGGGCGATCCAAAGACATTCAGTACTTC.

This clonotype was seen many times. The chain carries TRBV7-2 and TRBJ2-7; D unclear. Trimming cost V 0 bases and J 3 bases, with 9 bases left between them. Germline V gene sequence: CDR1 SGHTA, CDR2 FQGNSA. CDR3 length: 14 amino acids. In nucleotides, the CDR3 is TGTGCCAGCAGCTTAGCGCTAGAGATCTACGAGCAGTACTTC. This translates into CASSLALEIYEQYF.

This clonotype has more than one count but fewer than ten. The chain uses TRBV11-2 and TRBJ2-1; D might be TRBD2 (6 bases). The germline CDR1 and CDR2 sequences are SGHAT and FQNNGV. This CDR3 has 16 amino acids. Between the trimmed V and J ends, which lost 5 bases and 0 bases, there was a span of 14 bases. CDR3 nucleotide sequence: TGTGCCAGCAGCCCCAATAGCGGAACCTCCTACAATGAGCAGTTCTTC. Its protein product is CASSPNSGTSYNEQFF.

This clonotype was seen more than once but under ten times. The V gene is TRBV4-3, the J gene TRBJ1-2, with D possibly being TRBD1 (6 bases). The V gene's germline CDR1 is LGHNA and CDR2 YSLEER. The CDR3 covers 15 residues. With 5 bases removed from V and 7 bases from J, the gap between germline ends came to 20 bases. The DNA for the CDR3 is TGCGCCAGCAGCGCGTCGGAGGGGGGGCTCGGTGGCTACACCTTC. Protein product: CASSASEGGLGGYTF.

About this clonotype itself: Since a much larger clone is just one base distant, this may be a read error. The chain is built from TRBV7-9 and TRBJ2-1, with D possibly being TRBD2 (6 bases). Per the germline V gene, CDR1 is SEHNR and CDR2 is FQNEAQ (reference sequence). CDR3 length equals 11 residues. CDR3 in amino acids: CANSVPGLHFF. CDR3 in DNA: TGTGCCAACAGCGTTCCGGGACTTCACTTCTTC.

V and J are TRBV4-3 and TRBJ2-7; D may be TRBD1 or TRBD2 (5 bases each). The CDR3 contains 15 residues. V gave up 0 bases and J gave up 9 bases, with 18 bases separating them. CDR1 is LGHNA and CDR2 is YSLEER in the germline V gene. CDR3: CASSQDRTSRDLQYF. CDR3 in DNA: TGCGCCAGCAGCCAAGATAGAACTAGTAGGGACCTGCAGTACTTC.

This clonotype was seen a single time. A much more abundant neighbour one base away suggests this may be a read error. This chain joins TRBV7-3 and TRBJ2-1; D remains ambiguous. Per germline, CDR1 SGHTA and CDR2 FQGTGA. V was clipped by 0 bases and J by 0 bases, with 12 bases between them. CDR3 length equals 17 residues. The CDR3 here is CASSLTFGRSSYNEQFF. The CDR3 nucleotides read TGTGCCAGCAGCTTAACATTCGGGCGGAGCTCCTACAATGAGCAGTTCTTC.

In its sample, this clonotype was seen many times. CDR3 sequence: CASSLGPAQSYEQYF. DNA of the CDR3: TGTGCCAGCAGCCTCGGCCCGGCTCAATCCTACGAGCAGTACTTC. V and J are TRBV3-1 and TRBJ2-7; D unresolved. Germline V gene data show CDR1 as LGHDT and CDR2 as YNNKEL (reference sequence). The germline V and J ends were trimmed by 4 bases and 1 base, with 14 bases remaining between them. The CDR3 totals 15 residues.

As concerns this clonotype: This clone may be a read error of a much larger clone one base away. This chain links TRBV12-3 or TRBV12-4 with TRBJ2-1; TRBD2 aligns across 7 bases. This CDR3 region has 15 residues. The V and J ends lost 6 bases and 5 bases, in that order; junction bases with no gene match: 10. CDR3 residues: CASRQSGKVHNEQFF. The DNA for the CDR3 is TGTGCCAGCAGACAGAGCGGGAAAGTTCACAATGAGCAGTTCTTC.

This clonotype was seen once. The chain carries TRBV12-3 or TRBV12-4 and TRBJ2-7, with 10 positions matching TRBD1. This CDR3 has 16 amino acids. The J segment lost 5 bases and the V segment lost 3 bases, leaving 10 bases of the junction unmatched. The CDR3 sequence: CASSFTTGTGDHEQYF. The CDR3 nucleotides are TGTGCCAGCAGTTTCACTACCGGGACAGGGGACCACGAGCAGTACTTC.